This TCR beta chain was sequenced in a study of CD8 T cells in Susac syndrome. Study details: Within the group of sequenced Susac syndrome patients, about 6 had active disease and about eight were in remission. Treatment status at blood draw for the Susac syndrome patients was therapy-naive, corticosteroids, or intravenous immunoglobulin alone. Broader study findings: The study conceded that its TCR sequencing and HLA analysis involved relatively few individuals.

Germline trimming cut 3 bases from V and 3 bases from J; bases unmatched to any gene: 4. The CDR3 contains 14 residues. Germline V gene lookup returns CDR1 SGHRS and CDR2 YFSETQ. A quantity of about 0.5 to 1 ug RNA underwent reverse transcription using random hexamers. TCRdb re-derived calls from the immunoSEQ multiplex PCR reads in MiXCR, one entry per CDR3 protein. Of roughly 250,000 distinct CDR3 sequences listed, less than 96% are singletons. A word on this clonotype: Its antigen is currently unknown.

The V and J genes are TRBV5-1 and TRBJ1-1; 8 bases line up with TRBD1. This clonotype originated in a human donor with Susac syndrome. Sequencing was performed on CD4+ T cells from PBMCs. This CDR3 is CASSYDRGDTEAFF. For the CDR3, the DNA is TGCGCCAGCAGCTACGACAGGGGCGACACTGAAGCTTTCTTT.